The 30 T cell receptor beta chains presented below share a single source sample, sequenced in a study of read filtering for tumor transcriptome and immune sequencing. The library was built from 400 ng RNA with molecular barcoded adaptors for alpha/delta and beta/gamma chains. Each CDR3 protein is one row after TCRdb ran MiXCR on the reads. The sample includes fewer than 35,000 distinct CDR3 sequences, less than 20% of them seen just once. Sequencing was performed on a population of CD138-negative cells sorted from bone marrow. These receptors all come from a donor at least 40 years old with multiple myeloma.

The sample holds many counts of this clonotype. The rearrangement uses TRBV6-7 and TRBJ2-1, with D perhaps TRBD2 (5 bases). TRBV6-7 falls under the ORF class, with uncertain function. With 2 bases removed from V and 7 bases from J, the gap between germline ends came to 18 bases. CDR3 length: 16 residues. Written as DNA, the CDR3 is TGTGCCAGCAGTTACGAGGGTTTCGCCCTATGGAATGAGCAGTTCTTC. Translating it yields CASSYEGFALWNEQFF.

This clonotype has at least ten counts. The rearrangement links TRBV11-2 to TRBJ2-1, with 8 bases fitting TRBD1. Trimming cost V 5 bases and J 7 bases; bases outside gene matches: 13. The CDR3 is 16 residues long. CDR1 and CDR2 (germline): SGHAT, FQNNGV. The CDR3 nucleotides are TGTGCCAGCAGCCGGAGGGGAGGACAGGGAGAGAATGAGCAGTTCTTC. Amino acids: CASSRRGGQGENEQFF.

The chain has TRBV7-9 and TRBJ2-7; a possible D gene is TRBD1 (6 bases). V lost 5 bases and J lost 5, with 10 bases in between. This CDR3 spans 12 amino acids. Germline V lookup: CDR1 SEHNR, CDR2 FQNEAQ (reference sequence). The CDR3 loop reads CASSLTGNEQYF. The CDR3 DNA reads TGTGCCAGCAGCCTCACAGGGAACGAGCAGTACTTC.

Ten or more counts support this clonotype. CDR3 amino acids: CATSALNRGDKFF. The CDR3 coding sequence is TGTGCCACCAGTGCACTGAATAGGGGGGATAAGTTCTTC. This sequence joins TRBV24-1 and TRBJ2-1; D may be TRBD1 or TRBD2 (6 bases each). The CDR3 has 13 amino acids. Germline V gives CDR1 KGHDR, CDR2 SFDVKD. V gave up 5 bases and J gave up 14 bases, with 18 bases separating them.

This chain uses TRBV21-1 with TRBJ2-1; the D call TRBD1 from the table was never checked on the DNA. TRBV21-1 is classified as a pseudogene. The CDR3 is 14 amino acids. The CDR3 DNA reads as TGTGCCAGCGGCCATAGGGACGCCGACAATGAGCAGTTCTTC. Its protein product is CASGHRDADNEQFF.

About this clonotype itself: It may be a read error: a sequence one base away is much more abundant. This rearrangement joins TRBV5-6 to TRBJ1-5, with unresolved D. The CDR3 sequence is 12 residues long. The V gene's germline CDR1 is SGHDT and CDR2 YYEEEE. CDR3 amino acids: CASGLGSQPQHF. CDR3 in DNA: TGTGCCAGCGGCTTGGGCAGTCAGCCCCAGCATTTT.

This clonotype was counted ten times or more. The chain has TRBV9 and TRBJ2-5, with 7 bases that match TRBD2. V was clipped by 4 bases and J by 1 base; unmatched bases: 7. There are 15 residues in the CDR3. Germline CDR1 is SGDLS and CDR2 is YYNGEE. As DNA, the CDR3 is TGTGCCAGCAGCCTCTGGGGGGGAATCCAAGAGACCCAGTACTTC. This gives the protein CASSLWGGIQETQYF.

Comment on this clonotype: A read error likely explains this, since a far larger clone differs by one base. This chain uses TRBV6-6 with TRBJ2-1, with 13 positions matching TRBD2. CDR3 size: 15 residues. Unmatched junction bases numbered 7, after V lost 7 bases and J lost 7 bases. Germline CDR1 reads MNHNY; CDR2 reads SVGAGI (reference sequence). CDR3 residues: CASNKLAGGPNEQFF. The CDR3 DNA follows: TGTGCCAGCAATAAACTAGCGGGAGGGCCTAATGAGCAGTTCTTC.

By frequency in the sample, this clonotype is medium-sized (0.01 to 0.1%). The chain has TRBV6-6 and TRBJ2-1, with 8 bases matching TRBD2. J was trimmed by 8 bases and V by 6 bases; bases with no gene match: 9. The CDR3 length is 14 residues. CDR1 MNHNY and CDR2 SVGAGI come from the germline V gene (reference sequence). The CDR3, as DNA: TGTGCCAGCAGGGTGAGCGGGAGTGGCGATGAGCAGTTCTTC. Translation: CASRVSGSGDEQFF.

This clonotype was detected many times. This chain links TRBV20-1 with TRBJ2-2; D may be TRBD1 or TRBD2 (5 bases each). V lost 5 bases, J lost 3 bases, and 19 bases lay in between. The germline V gene encodes CDR1 DFQATT and CDR2 SNEGSKA (reference sequence). This CDR3 is 16 amino acids long. This CDR3 reads CSAPGQREWDTGELFF. CDR3 bases: TGCAGTGCTCCGGGGCAGAGAGAATGGGACACCGGGGAGCTGTTTTTT.

The table lists this clonotype with many counts. The genes are TRBV28 and TRBJ2-1; D possibly corresponds to TRBD2 (5 bases). CDR3 length: 11 amino acids. V lost 10 bases and J 11 bases, leaving 15 bases between the germline ends. CDR1 is MDHEN and CDR2 is SYDVKM in the germline V gene. The CDR3 bases are TGTGCCACCGGGGTCCGGGGAAAGCAGTTCTTC. Protein: CATGVRGKQFF.

This clonotype came up many times. This chain uses TRBV20-1 with TRBJ2-7; the match to TRBD1 covers 7 bases. The CDR3 runs 11 residues. Germline CDR1 DFQATT, CDR2 SNEGSKA (reference sequence). V was clipped by 3 bases and J by 5 bases; unmatched bases: 1. The CDR3 coding sequence is TGCAGTGCTAGTGACAGGGACGAGCAGTACTTC. Translation: CSASDRDEQYF.

This clonotype was recorded at least ten times. The chain has TRBV7-2 and TRBJ1-5; TRBD1 matches 9 bases. Germline CDR1 reads SGHTA; CDR2 reads FQGNSA. The junction had 2 bases not matched to a gene; V was cut back by 1 base and J by 7 bases. The CDR3 sequence is 14 residues long. Here the CDR3 DNA reads TGTGCCAGCAGCTTAGGACAGGGGGGGCAGCCCCAGCATTTT. It encodes CASSLGQGGQPQHF.

This clonotype was counted ten times or more. CDR3 in amino acids: CASGGSEPQHF. DNA of the CDR3: TGTGCCAGCGGGGGGAGTGAGCCCCAGCATTTT. The chain links TRBV6-5 to TRBJ1-5; weak D call: TRBD1 (5 bases). This CDR3 region has 11 residues. The germline V gene has CDR1 MNHEY and CDR2 SVGAGI. V was cut by 8 bases and J by 8 bases, with 10 bases left in between.

This clonotype was seen ten or more times. This chain joins TRBV12-3 or TRBV12-4 and TRBJ2-1; 9 nucleotides align to TRBD1. V dropped 5 bases and J dropped 8; count of bases not matched to a gene: 10. The CDR3 runs to 15 residues. The CDR3 loop is CASSLPGQGTDEQFF. CDR3 in DNA: TGTGCCAGCAGTCTACCGGGACAGGGAACTGATGAGCAGTTCTTC.

This clonotype was seen at least ten times. The V gene is TRBV20-1, the J gene TRBJ2-1; 9 bases are shared with TRBD2. This CDR3 is 15 amino acids long. Germline assignment: CDR1 DFQATT and CDR2 SNEGSKA (reference sequence). V lost 3 bases to trimming and J lost 3 bases; unmatched junction nucleotides: 6. The CDR3 sequence is CSASSWREGYNEQFF. Written as DNA, the CDR3 is TGCAGTGCTAGTTCATGGCGGGAGGGCTACAATGAGCAGTTCTTC.

The gene calls are TRBV20-1 and TRBJ2-4, with D perhaps TRBD2 (5 bases). Germline V gives CDR1 DFQATT, CDR2 SNEGSKA (reference sequence). Trimming stripped 8 bases from V and 0 bases from J, with 20 bases between. This CDR3 has 16 amino acids. CDR3 nucleotides: TGCAGTACCCGACCCGCGGGTGGGCTAGCCAAAAACATTCAGTACTTC. Translated, it gives CSTRPAGGLAKNIQYF.

This clonotype was detected only a few times. The gene calls are TRBV7-9 and TRBJ2-5; 7 bases map to TRBD1. Trimming removed 5 bases from V and 4 bases from J; junction bases left unmatched: 7. CDR1 is SEHNR and CDR2 is FQNEAQ in the germline V gene (reference sequence). The CDR3 runs to 14 residues. CDR3 nucleotide sequence: TGTGCCAGCAGCAAAGGGGGCGTGGGAGAGACCCAGTACTTC. Its translation: CASSKGGVGETQYF.

This clonotype was seen at least ten times. The chain recombines TRBV5-1 with TRBJ1-5; perhaps TRBD1 as D (5 bases). In germline, CDR1 is SGHRS, CDR2 YFSETQ. CDR3 size: 15 residues. V gave up 4 bases and J gave up 5 bases, with 16 bases separating them. The CDR3 loop is CASSLNTGTDQPQHF. In DNA, the CDR3 is TGCGCCAGCAGCCTTAACACCGGGACCGATCAGCCCCAGCATTTT.

Note on this clonotype: A read error likely explains this, since a far larger clone differs by one base. Because the CDR3 is missing its conserved closing phenylalanine or tryptophan, this is likely a read error. The rearrangement uses TRBV11-2 and TRBJ2-7; D perhaps matches TRBD1 (5 bases). V dropped 6 bases and J dropped 4 bases, with 16 bases sitting between them. This CDR3 is built from 14 residues. CDR1 SGHAT and CDR2 FQNNGV come from the germline V gene. CDR3 loop: CASSLQSAGYEQYL. The CDR3 coding sequence is TGTGCCAGCAGTTTACAGTCAGCAGGGTACGAGCAGTACCTC.

This clonotype was observed at least ten times. The J gene is TRBJ2-3, the V gene TRBV20-1; 7 bases match TRBD1. The trim removed 4 bases at V and 4 bases at J, leaving 11 bases unmatched. CDR3 length: 15 amino acids. Germline CDR1 DFQATT, CDR2 SNEGSKA (reference sequence). CDR3 nucleotides: TGCAGTGCTACCCCAAGACAGGGAACGGCAGATACGCAGTATTTT. This translates into CSATPRQGTADTQYF.

In this sample, this clonotype turned up many times. The gene calls are TRBV10-3 and TRBJ2-1; D is unresolved. Germline V gene data show CDR1 as ENHRY and CDR2 as SYGVKD. This CDR3 has 14 amino acids. The germline V and J ends were trimmed by 4 bases and 0 bases, with 7 bases remaining between them. Here the CDR3 DNA reads TGTGCCATCAGTGCTCAAAGCTCCTACAATGAGCAGTTCTTC. Amino acid sequence: CAISAQSSYNEQFF.

At least ten counts were recorded for this clonotype. The chain uses TRBV19 and TRBJ2-3; 10 positions agree with TRBD1. The V segment lost 7 bases and the J segment 4 bases; nucleotides outside the gene matches: 5. The CDR3 runs to 14 residues. In germline, CDR1 is LNHDA, CDR2 SQIVND (reference sequence). In DNA, the CDR3 is TGTGCCAGTACCAGGGACAGGGGATCAGATACGCAGTATTTT. Residues: CASTRDRGSDTQYF.

This clonotype was observed at least ten times. The J gene is TRBJ2-5, the V gene TRBV6-1; D unresolved. The CDR3 runs 15 residues. Germline CDR1 is MNHNS and CDR2 is SASEGT. Trimming took off 2 bases at V and 1 base at J, with 11 bases between the two ends. The chain's CDR3 is CASSETARTQETQYF. The CDR3 DNA reads TGTGCCAGCAGTGAAACCGCGCGGACCCAAGAGACCCAGTACTTC.

Regarding this clonotype: With a much larger clone just one base away, this may be a read error. The J gene is TRBJ2-2, the V gene TRBV10-3, with D perhaps assigned TRBD1 or TRBD2 (5 bases each). CDR3 length equals 14 residues. CDR1 ENHRY and CDR2 SYGVKD come from the germline V gene. Between the trimmed V and J ends, which lost 6 bases and 8 bases, there was a span of 16 bases. CDR3 sequence (DNA): TGTGCCATCAGATCGGGACGGGGTTCAGGGGAGCTGTTTTTT. It translates to CAIRSGRGSGELFF.

The table lists this clonotype with many counts. The V gene is TRBV10-3, the J gene TRBJ2-1; the D is unclear. The germline V gene encodes CDR1 ENHRY and CDR2 SYGVKD. Trimming stripped 10 bases from V and 0 bases from J, with 13 bases between. CDR3 size: 14 residues. The CDR3 here is CATGESSSYNEQFF. The CDR3 DNA follows: TGTGCCACAGGCGAGAGTAGCTCCTACAATGAGCAGTTCTTC.

This clonotype was seen many times. V usage is TRBV30 and J usage is TRBJ2-1, with a weak D call TRBD2 (5 bases). Germline V gene lookup returns CDR1 GTSNPN and CDR2 SVGIG (reference sequence). This CDR3 has 13 amino acids. Trimming pared 2 bases from V and 9 bases from J, leaving 14 bases between. CDR3 region: CAWSIKGGSEQFF. CDR3 coding DNA: TGTGCCTGGAGTATAAAGGGTGGGAGTGAGCAGTTCTTC. Combining the CDR3 with reference TRBV30 and TRBJ2-1 gives the whole variable domain SQTIHQWPATLVQPVGSPLSLECTVEGTSNPNLYWYRQAAGRGLQLLFYSVGIGQISSEVPQNLSASRPQDRQFILSSKKLLLSDSGFYLCAWSIKGGSEQFFGPGTRLTVL.

This clonotype appeared many times. The genes are TRBV20-1 and TRBJ2-7; D gene uncertain. Trimming shortened V by 0 bases and J by 5 bases, and 14 bases separated the two germline ends. The germline V gene encodes CDR1 DFQATT and CDR2 SNEGSKA (reference sequence). The CDR3 sequence is 14 residues long. CDR3 sequence (DNA): TGCAGTGCTAGAGATCGGATAGTCTTCCACGAGCAGTACTTC. This codes for CSARDRIVFHEQYF.

This clonotype has a count of ten or more. In nucleotides, the CDR3 is TGTGCCAGCAGCCTAGGGAGTGGCACCGGGGAGCTGTTTTTT. It is translated as CASSLGSGTGELFF. The V and J genes are TRBV3-1 and TRBJ2-2; TRBD2 is a possible D gene (5 bases). The CDR3 has 14 residues. V lost 4 bases, J lost 4 bases, and 10 bases lay in between. Germline lookup yields CDR1 LGHDT and CDR2 YNNKEL (reference sequence).

This clonotype appeared many times. CDR3 nucleotide sequence: TGTGCCAGCAGCTTAGATATGGCAGATACGCAGTATTTT. Translation: CASSLDMADTQYF. J is TRBJ2-3 and V is TRBV11-3, with D unresolved. The V and J ends lost 0 bases and 4 bases respectively, with 5 bases between them. Germline assignment: CDR1 SGHNT and CDR2 YENEEA. The CDR3 length is 13 residues.